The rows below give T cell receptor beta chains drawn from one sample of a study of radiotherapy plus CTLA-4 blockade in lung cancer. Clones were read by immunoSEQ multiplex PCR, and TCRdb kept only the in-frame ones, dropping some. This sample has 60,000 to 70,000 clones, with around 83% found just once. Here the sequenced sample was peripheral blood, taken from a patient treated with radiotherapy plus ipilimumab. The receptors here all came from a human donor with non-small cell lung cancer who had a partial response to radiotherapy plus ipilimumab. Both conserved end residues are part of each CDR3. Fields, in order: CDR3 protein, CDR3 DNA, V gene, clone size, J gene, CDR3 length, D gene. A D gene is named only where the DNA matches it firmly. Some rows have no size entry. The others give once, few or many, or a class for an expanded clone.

CSAMDNYEQYF | TGCAGTGCTATGGACAACTACGAGCAGTACTTC | TRBV20-1 | - | TRBJ2-7 | 11 | -
CASSPSRGGTEKLFF | TGCGCCAGCAGCCCCTCCCGGGGGGGTACTGAAAAACTGTTTTTT | TRBV5-1 | - | TRBJ1-4 | 15 | -
CASSLGGLAGQETQYF | TGCGCCAGCAGCTTGGGAGGACTAGCGGGCCAAGAGACCCAGTACTTC | TRBV5-1 | - | TRBJ2-5 | 16 | TRBD2
CASSYNRETEAFF | TGTGCCAGCAGCTACAACAGGGAAACTGAAGCTTTCTTT | TRBV6-6 | - | TRBJ1-1 | 13 | -
CASSASGQAPGTQYF | TGCGCCAGCAGCGCAAGCGGGCAGGCCCCTGGTACGCAGTATTTT | TRBV5-1 | - | TRBJ2-3 | 15 | -
CASSEGGAGKSTEAFF | TGTGCCAGCAGTGAGGGGGGGGCAGGGAAGAGTACTGAAGCTTTCTTT | TRBV2 | - | TRBJ1-1 | 16 | -
CASSTSRDRRVQETQYF | TGTGCCAGTAGTACCTCCCGGGACAGGAGAGTTCAAGAGACCCAGTACTTC | TRBV19 | - | TRBJ2-5 | 17 | TRBD1
CARSEDRGDNQPQHF | TGTGCCCGCAGCGAGGACAGGGGCGACAATCAGCCCCAGCATTTT | TRBV19 | - | TRBJ1-5 | 15 | TRBD1
CASSLEVRGQGDHEQYF | TGTGCCAGCAGCTTGGAAGTTAGGGGACAGGGAGACCACGAGCAGTACTTC | TRBV5-5 | - | TRBJ2-7 | 17 | TRBD1
CASSAPGQGLGKLFF | TGTGCCAGCAGTGCCCCGGGACAGGGGTTAGGAAAACTGTTTTTT | TRBV6-1 | once | TRBJ1-4 | 15 | TRBD1
CASSESFGGTQYF | TGTGCCAGCAGTGAATCCTTCGGAGGTACGCAGTATTTT | TRBV2 | - | TRBJ2-3 | 13 | -
CAIRTGANTGELFF | TGTGCCATCAGGACAGGGGCGAACACCGGGGAGCTGTTTTTT | TRBV10-3 | - | TRBJ2-2 | 14 | TRBD1
CASSQDRGRGQPQHF | TGTGCCAGCTCACAGGACAGGGGGCGAGGGCAGCCCCAGCATTTT | TRBV18 | - | TRBJ1-5 | 15 | TRBD1
CASSPGQGNTEAFF | TGTGCCAGCTCACCCGGACAGGGGAACACTGAAGCTTTCTTT | TRBV18 | - | TRBJ1-1 | 14 | TRBD1
CASSFSGTVSSYEQYF | TGTGCCAGCAGCTTCTCCGGGACAGTTAGCTCCTACGAGCAGTACTTC | TRBV7-2 | - | TRBJ2-7 | 16 | TRBD1
CASSSQGPNEKLFF | TGTGCCAGCAGCTCACAGGGACCTAATGAAAAACTGTTTTTT | TRBV7-9 | - | TRBJ1-4 | 14 | -
CASSSLSSTYEQYF | TGTGCCAGCAGCTCCCTGTCGAGTACCTACGAGCAGTACTTC | TRBV7-2 | once | TRBJ2-7 | 14 | -
CASSEISGQETQYF | TGTGCCAGCAGCGAAATTAGCGGACAAGAGACCCAGTACTTC | TRBV7-7 | - | TRBJ2-5 | 14 | -
CAISGTSNEQFF | TGTGCCATCAGTGGGACTAGCAATGAGCAGTTCTTC | TRBV10-3 | - | TRBJ2-1 | 12 | TRBD2
CASSLPSGQVGANVLTF | TGTGCCAGCAGTCTCCCCTCCGGACAGGTCGGGGCCAACGTCCTGACTTTC | TRBV28 | once | TRBJ2-6 | 17 | TRBD1
CASTRDIMNTEAFF | TGTGCCAGCACCAGGGACATCATGAACACTGAAGCTTTCTTT | TRBV2 | - | TRBJ1-1 | 14 | -
CASSFGGNYEQYF | TGTGCCAGCAGCTTTGGGGGGAACTACGAGCAGTACTTC | TRBV5-6 | - | TRBJ2-7 | 13 | -
CASCRQEVTGELFF | TGTGCCAGCTGTCGACAGGAGGTCACCGGGGAGCTGTTTTTT | TRBV5-8 | - | TRBJ2-2 | 14 | -
CASSPEGTLGPQHF | TGTGCCAGCTCACCTGAGGGGACTCTAGGGCCCCAGCATTTT | TRBV18 | once | TRBJ1-5 | 14 | -
CTTRREGGADTQYF | TGTACCACCAGACGGGAAGGGGGCGCAGATACGCAGTATTTT | TRBV25-1 | - | TRBJ2-3 | 14 | TRBD1
CASSLGGEGNSPLHF | TGTGCCAGCAGCCTCGGGGGAGAGGGTAATTCACCCCTCCACTTT | TRBV6-6 | - | TRBJ1-6 | 15 | -
CASSLARAGLISGRRIWEQFF | TGTGCCAGCAGCTTAGCACGGGCAGGGTTGATTAGCGGGAGGAGGATTTGGGAGCAGTTCTTC | TRBV7-8 | - | TRBJ2-1 | 21 | TRBD2
CASSPGLADSYEQYF | TGCGCCAGCAGCCCCGGGTTAGCGGACTCCTACGAGCAGTACTTC | TRBV4-1 | - | TRBJ2-7 | 15 | -
CASSLAKGTGGLGTEAFF | TGTGCCAGCAGCTTGGCAAAGGGGACAGGGGGCTTGGGCACTGAAGCTTTCTTT | TRBV5-7 | - | TRBJ1-1 | 18 | TRBD1
CASSQGREGYEQYF | TGTGCCAGCAGCCAAGGGCGGGAGGGCTACGAGCAGTACTTC | TRBV4-2 | - | TRBJ2-7 | 14 | TRBD2
CASSPTGGAHIQYF | TGTGCCAGCAGTCCTACAGGGGGCGCTCACATTCAGTACTTC | TRBV27 | - | TRBJ2-4 | 14 | TRBD1
CASSSTGDRGSGGNTIYF | TGTGCCAGCAGCTCAACCGGGGACAGGGGAAGTGGAGGAAACACCATATATTTT | TRBV28 | - | TRBJ1-3 | 18 | TRBD1
CASSPGRGREDQPQHF | TGTGCCAGCAGCCCGGGGCGGGGCAGGGAAGATCAGCCCCAGCATTTT | TRBV5-5 | - | TRBJ1-5 | 16 | -
CASGGTGQGAINEQFF | TGTGCCAGCGGAGGAACGGGACAGGGGGCTATCAATGAGCAGTTCTTC | TRBV10-3 | - | TRBJ2-1 | 16 | TRBD1
CTSSQVPGGGNQPQHF | TGCACCAGCAGCCAAGTTCCGGGGGGAGGCAATCAGCCCCAGCATTTT | TRBV1 | - | TRBJ1-5 | 16 | -
CASSSAGDYGYTF | TGTGCCAGCAGCTCCGCCGGGGACTATGGCTACACCTTC | TRBV5-4 | - | TRBJ1-2 | 13 | -
CASLGLADNEQFF | TGTGCCAGCCTAGGACTAGCGGACAATGAGCAGTTCTTC | TRBV6-1 | - | TRBJ2-1 | 13 | TRBD2
CATSRGAGGQPQHF | TGTGCCACCAGCAGAGGTGCAGGGGGTCAGCCCCAGCATTTT | TRBV15 | - | TRBJ1-5 | 14 | TRBD1
CASSTRGRGTYEQYF | TGTGCCAGTAGTACCCGGGGCAGGGGAACCTACGAGCAGTACTTC | TRBV19 | - | TRBJ2-7 | 15 | -
CASSGQGRDTEAFF | TGTGCCAGCAGCGGACAGGGGAGGGACACTGAAGCTTTCTTT | TRBV7-8 | once | TRBJ1-1 | 14 | TRBD1
CASSLRQGLTEAFF | TGTGCCAGCAGCTTAAGACAGGGGCTCACTGAAGCTTTCTTT | TRBV7-3 | few | TRBJ1-1 | 14 | TRBD1
CASSENSGVTEAFF | TGTGCCAGCAGTGAAAACTCAGGGGTTACTGAAGCTTTCTTT | TRBV6-1 | - | TRBJ1-1 | 14 | -
CASSLEGTGGTDTQYF | TGCGCCAGCAGCTTGGAGGGCACAGGGGGCACAGATACGCAGTATTTT | TRBV5-1 | - | TRBJ2-3 | 16 | TRBD1